This paragraph covers one T cell receptor (beta chain) sequence. Antigen specificity is unknown. The V end was cut by 5 bases, the J end by 6 bases, with 13 bases between. Germline V gene data show CDR1 as SEHNR and CDR2 as FQNEAQ (reference sequence). The CDR3 runs 13 residues. This record comes from a study of CD8 T cells in Susac syndrome. The study, taken as a whole, reports: The study conceded that its TCR sequencing and HLA analysis involved relatively few individuals.

Random hexamers primed reverse transcription of about 0.5 to 1 ug RNA. Amplification of TCR beta CDR3 by immunoSEQ multiplex PCR spanned 54 Vbeta and 13 Jbeta. TCRdb called the immunoSEQ multiplex PCR reads again in MiXCR, with one record for every CDR3 protein. The data show under 80,000 distinct CDR3 sequences, over 85% seen once. The multiple sclerosis control group consisted of treatment-naive patients whose relapsing-remitting disease, which was either stable or active, fulfilled revised McDonald criteria. The CD8+ and CD4+ T cells were isolated magnetically using a negative isolation approach, whereas the TEMRA cells were enriched by FACS.

Sequenced input: CD8+ T cells from PBMCs. The receptor was isolated from a human donor with multiple sclerosis. The V call is TRBV7-9, the J call TRBJ1-1; no definite D call. The CDR3 sequence is CASSPLEQPEAFF. The CDR3 DNA reads TGTGCCAGCAGCCCCCTCGAACAGCCTGAAGCTTTCTTT.